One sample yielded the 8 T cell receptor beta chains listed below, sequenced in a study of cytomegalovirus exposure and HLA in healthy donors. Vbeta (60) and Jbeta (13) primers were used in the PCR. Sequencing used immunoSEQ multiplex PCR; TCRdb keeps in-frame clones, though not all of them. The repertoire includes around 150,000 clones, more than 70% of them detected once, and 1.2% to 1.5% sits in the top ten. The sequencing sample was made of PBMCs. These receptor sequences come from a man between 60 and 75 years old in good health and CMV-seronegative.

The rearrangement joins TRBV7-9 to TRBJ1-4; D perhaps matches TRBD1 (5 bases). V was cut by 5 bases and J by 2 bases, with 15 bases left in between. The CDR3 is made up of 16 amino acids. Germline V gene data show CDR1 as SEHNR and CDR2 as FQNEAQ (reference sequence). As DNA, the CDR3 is TGTGCCAGCAGCCTCATCGGGGGGGGGACTAATGAAAAACTGTTTTTT. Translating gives CASSLIGGGTNEKLFF.

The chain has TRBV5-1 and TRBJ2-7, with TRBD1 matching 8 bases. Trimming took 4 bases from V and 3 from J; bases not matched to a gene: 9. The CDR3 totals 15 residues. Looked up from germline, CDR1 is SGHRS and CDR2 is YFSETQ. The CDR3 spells CASSDDGTGFYEQYF. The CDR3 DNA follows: TGCGCCAGCAGCGACGATGGGACAGGTTTCTACGAGCAGTACTTC.

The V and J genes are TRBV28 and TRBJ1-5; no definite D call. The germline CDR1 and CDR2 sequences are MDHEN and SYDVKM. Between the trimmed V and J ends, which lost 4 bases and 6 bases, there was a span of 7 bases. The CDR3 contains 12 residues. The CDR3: CASSWFSQPQHF. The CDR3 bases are TGTGCCAGCAGTTGGTTTAGTCAGCCCCAGCATTTT.

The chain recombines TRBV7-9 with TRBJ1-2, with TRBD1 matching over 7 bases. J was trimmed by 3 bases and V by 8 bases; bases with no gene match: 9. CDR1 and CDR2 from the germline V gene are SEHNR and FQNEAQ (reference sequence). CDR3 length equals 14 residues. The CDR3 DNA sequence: TGTGCCAGCGGGTACTCCGGGACAGACTATGGCTACACCTTC. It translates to CASGYSGTDYGYTF. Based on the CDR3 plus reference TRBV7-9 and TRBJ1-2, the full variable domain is DTGVSQNPRHKITKRGQNVTFRCDPISEHNRLYWYRQTLGQGPEFLTYFQNEAQLEKSRLLSDRFSAERPKGSFSTLEIQRTEQGDSAMYLCASGYSGTDYGYTFGSGTRLTVV.

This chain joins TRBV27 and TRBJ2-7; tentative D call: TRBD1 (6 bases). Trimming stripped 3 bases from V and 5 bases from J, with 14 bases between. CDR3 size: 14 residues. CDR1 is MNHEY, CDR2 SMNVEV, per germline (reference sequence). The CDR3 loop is CASSFSRGKNEQYF. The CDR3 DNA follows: TGTGCCAGCAGTTTCAGCAGGGGCAAGAACGAGCAGTACTTC.

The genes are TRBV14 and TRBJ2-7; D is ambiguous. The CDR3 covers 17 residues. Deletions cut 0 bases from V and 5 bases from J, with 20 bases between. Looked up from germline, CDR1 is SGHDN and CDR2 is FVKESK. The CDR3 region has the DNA TGTGCCAGCAGCCAAGATCTTCCAGGCGCCATCGCCCACGAGCAGTACTTC. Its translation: CASSQDLPGAIAHEQYF.

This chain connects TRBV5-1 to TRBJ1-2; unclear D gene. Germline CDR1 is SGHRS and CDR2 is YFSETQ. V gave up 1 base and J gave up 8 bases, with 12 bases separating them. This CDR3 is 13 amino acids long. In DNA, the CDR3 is TGCGCCAGCAGCTTGACATACAGTTTGGGCTACACCTTC. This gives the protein CASSLTYSLGYTF.

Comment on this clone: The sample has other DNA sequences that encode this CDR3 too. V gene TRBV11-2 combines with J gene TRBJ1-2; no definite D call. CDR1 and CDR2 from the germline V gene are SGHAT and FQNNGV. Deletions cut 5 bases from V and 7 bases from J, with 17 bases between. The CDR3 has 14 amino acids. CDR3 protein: CASSVAAGSGGYTF. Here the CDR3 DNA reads TGTGCCAGCAGCGTAGCCGCGGGCTCAGGTGGCTACACCTTC. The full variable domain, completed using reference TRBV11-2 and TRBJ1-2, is EAGVAQSPRYKIIEKRQSVAFWCNPISGHATLYWYQQILGQGPKLLIQFQNNGVVDDSQLPKDRFSAERLKGVDSTLKIQPAKLEDSAVYLCASSVAAGSGGYTFGSGTRLTVV.